This T cell receptor (beta chain) was sequenced in a study of regulatory and conventional T cells in RAG deficiency. Notes on the study in general: Omenn patients showed >75% Treg-Tconv overlap and shorter CDR3 lengths.

On this clone: Its antigen is unknown.

CDR1 is MNHNS and CDR2 is SASEGT in the germline V gene. Trimming took 2 bases from V and 4 from J, leaving 9 bases between them. The CDR3 sequence is 15 residues long. Sequencing used immunoSEQ multiplex PCR; TCRdb keeps in-frame clones, though not all of them. The data hold about 46,000 clones, with just under 90% observed a single time. Conventional CD4+ T cells were sorted from blood as CD25-low CD127-high cells. This sample also appeared in a second study, on regulatory T cells. That paper states: The PCR used 52 TRBV and 13 TRBJ primers.

The sequenced sample was CD4+ effector T cells sorted from blood. The TCR was taken from a human donor in good health. The chain uses TRBV6-1 and TRBJ1-6; D gene uncertain. CDR3 DNA sequence: TGTGCCAGCAGTGAATATGGGTTTTATAATTCACCCCTCCACTTT. It encodes CASSEYGFYNSPLHF.